What follows is one TCR beta chain and its context. The data derive from a study of T-cell memory formation after mild COVID-19. In TCRdb, the 5' RACE reads were re-called with MiXCR into one record per CDR3 protein. The data show around 150,000 distinct CDR3 sequences, 13% to 15% seen once. V gave up 4 bases and J gave up 4 bases, with 16 bases separating them. The CDR3 extends over 15 amino acids. The germline CDR1 and CDR2 sequences are LGHDT and YNNKEL (reference sequence). The V gene is TRBV3-1, the J gene TRBJ1-2; D is unclear. Sequenced material: PBMCs or a T cell subset sorted from them (not recorded which). The TCR was taken from an adult woman who had mild COVID-19 (a few samples of this study predate the infection). Cell type and time point are not known. The CDR3: CASSPLGRVGYGYTF. Here the CDR3 DNA reads TGTGCCAGCAGCCCGCTTGGGAGAGTGGGCTATGGCTACACCTTC.